The present T cell receptor (beta chain) was sequenced within a study of cytomegalovirus exposure and HLA in healthy donors. Findings and limits, study-wide: CMV serostatus stood as the only immune exposure information on hand. Reports state that TCR beta sequences accurately predicted most subjects' HLA-A and HLA-B alleles. Per a prior analysis, the majority of TCR beta V segments were productive roughly 87% or roughly 30% of the time. One variant, a missense change in DCLRE1C, was linked in a later analysis to TCR beta V- and J-gene trimming.

The CDR3 covers 14 residues. Germline V gives CDR1 MNHEY, CDR2 SVGAGI. Trimming shortened V by 4 bases and J by 8 bases, and 15 bases separated the two germline ends. Comments on this clone: Its antigen is undetermined.

The PCR ran on 60 Vbeta and 13 Jbeta primers. Produced via immunoSEQ multiplex PCR; TCRdb's table is partial and in-frame only. The specimen's table records tens of thousands of clones. The source of this sequence is a woman aged 55-75 years in good health and CMV-seropositive. The chain recombines TRBV6-5 with TRBJ2-4; TRBD1 might be the D (6 bases). Sequencing used PBMCs. This CDR3 is CASSFHRDVDIQYF. CDR3 in DNA: TGTGCCAGCAGTTTCCACAGGGATGTTGACATTCAGTACTTC.